These T cell receptor beta chains were read from a single sample in a study of T-cell reconstitution after alpha-beta-depleted transplantation in children. TCRdb processed the PCR reads anew with MiXCR; each CDR3 protein has one entry. The table shows about 460,000 distinct CDR3 sequences, with about 11% occurring only once. Sequencing was performed on PBMCs, taken before TCRalphabeta/CD19-depleted stem cell transplant. Every receptor here comes from a child aged 2 to 10 with inherited bone marrow failure, due to receive a stem cell transplant. CDR3s include the opening cysteine and the closing phenylalanine or tryptophan. A D gene is named only where the DNA matches it firmly. The size field is filled for only some rows; it gives once, few, many or a size class.

d_gene | j_gene | abundance | v_gene | CDR3nt | CDR3aa
. | TRBJ1-1 | many | TRBV20-1 | TGCAGTGCTAGTGACTGGACAGCTAGCCTAACAATGAACACTGAAGCTTTCTTT | CSASDWTASLTMNTEAFF
. | TRBJ2-4 | few | TRBV4-3 | TGCGCCAGCAGCCAAGAACGAGGGTGGAACATTCAGTACTTC | CASSQERGWNIQYF
. | TRBJ2-7 | many | TRBV4-2 | TGTGCCAGCAGCCTAGTGGTGGGAACCCCCTACGAGCAGTACTTC | CASSLVVGTPYEQYF
. | TRBJ2-7 | . | TRBV4-2 | TGTGCCAGCAGCCAAGGTAGAGGCAGATCCTACGAGCAGTACTTC | CASSQGRGRSYEQYF
TRBD2 | TRBJ2-5 | few | TRBV29-1 | TGCAGCGTTGAAGATTGGAGACTAGCGGGAAGGGAGACCCAGTACTTC | CSVEDWRLAGRETQYF
. | TRBJ2-5 | many | TRBV12-3/TRBV12-4 | TGTGCCAGCAGCCAAACAGTCCAAGAGACCCAGTACTTC | CASSQTVQETQYF
. | TRBJ2-3 | many | TRBV12-3/TRBV12-4 | TGTGCCAGCACCCCCGGACGGGGCACCACAGATACGCAGTATTTT | CASTPGRGTTDTQYF
. | TRBJ2-7 | many | TRBV6-5 | TGTGCCAGCAGTGTCGGGAGCGAGCAGTACTTC | CASSVGSEQYF
TRBD2 | TRBJ2-1 | many | TRBV29-1 | TGCAGCGTTTTGGGCGGGAGAGTAGAGCAGTTCTTC | CSVLGGRVEQFF
. | TRBJ2-7 | many | TRBV9 | TGTGCCAGCAGCCCCAACAGGGATCCCTCCTACGAGCAGTACTTC | CASSPNRDPSYEQYF
TRBD1 | TRBJ2-3 | many | TRBV7-6 | TGTGCCAGCAGCCCTGACGACAGGGGGTTTACAGATACGCAGTATTTT | CASSPDDRGFTDTQYF
TRBD2 | TRBJ2-5 | few | TRBV20-1 | TGCAGTGCTAGAGATCTTTACGGAGCGGGAGGTGGGGAGACCCAGTACTTC | CSARDLYGAGGGETQYF
TRBD2 | TRBJ2-7 | few | TRBV6-5 | TGTGCCAGCAGTTATGGTCTAGCGGGACCCTACGAGCAGTACTTC | CASSYGLAGPYEQYF
TRBD1 | TRBJ2-5 | . | TRBV19 | TGTGCCAGTAGTAGACAGGGGGATTACCAAGAGACCCAGTACTTC | CASSRQGDYQETQYF
TRBD2 | TRBJ2-1 | . | TRBV18 | TGTGCCAGCTCCCGACTAGCGGGGAGGAGGGATGAGCAGTTCTTC | CASSRLAGRRDEQFF
. | TRBJ2-1 | . | TRBV24-1 | TGTGCCACCAGTGATTTGAGTGGGGCTCGCGACAATGAGCAGTTCTTC | CATSDLSGARDNEQFF
. | TRBJ2-3 | many | TRBV6-5 | TGTGCCAGCAGTTACGCAGGCACAGATACGCAGTATTTT | CASSYAGTDTQYF
. | TRBJ2-7 | many | TRBV2 | TGTGCCAGCAGTGAGCCCGTAGGAGAGCAGTACTTC | CASSEPVGEQYF
TRBD2 | TRBJ2-3 | many | TRBV5-4 | TGTGCCAGCAGCTTGGTTCCGACCTCAACTCGAGCGGGATCCACAGATACGCAGTATTTT | CASSLVPTSTRAGSTDTQYF
. | TRBJ1-1 | many | TRBV5-1 | TGCGCCAGCAGCTTGGAACGGAGAGGGACCATGAACACTGAAGCTTTCTTT | CASSLERRGTMNTEAFF
. | TRBJ1-2 | many | TRBV7-2 | TGTGCCAGCAGCTTAGCATGGACAGCCTATGGCTACACCTTC | CASSLAWTAYGYTF
TRBD2 | TRBJ2-3 | many | TRBV12-3/TRBV12-4 | TGTGCCAGCAGTGGACTAGAGGGGATCGGGCAGTATTTT | CASSGLEGIGQYF
TRBD1 | TRBJ2-1 | many | TRBV10-3 | TGTGCCATAACAGGGGGCGCCCCCAATGAGCAGTTCTTC | CAITGGAPNEQFF
. | TRBJ1-5 | . | TRBV10-3 | TGTGCCATCAGTGCGACGGACTATAATCAGCCCCAGCATTTT | CAISATDYNQPQHF
TRBD1 | TRBJ1-2 | few | TRBV20-1 | TGCAGTGCTGGACAGGGGTACTATGGCTACACCTTC | CSAGQGYYGYTF
. | TRBJ1-2 | many | TRBV6-5 | TGTGCCAGCAGTTACTCGGAGGGGTACTATGGCTACACCTTC | CASSYSEGYYGYTF
. | TRBJ2-4 | . | TRBV29-1 | TGCAGCGTTAAGACATCCGAGCCCATTCAGTACTTC | CSVKTSEPIQYF
TRBD2 | TRBJ2-7 | many | TRBV4-3 | TGCGCCAGCAGCCCCGACCCTGCGGGAGGGCCGGGCGAGCAGTACTTC | CASSPDPAGGPGEQYF
TRBD1 | TRBJ1-5 | many | TRBV29-1 | TGCAGCGCCGGACAGGGAGCTGGGAGCAATCAGCCCCAGCATTTT | CSAGQGAGSNQPQHF
TRBD2 | TRBJ2-2 | many | TRBV6-2/TRBV6-3 | TGTGCCAGCAGTTACGAACCCTCGGGAGGCGCGAACACCGGGGAGCTGTTTTTT | CASSYEPSGGANTGELFF
TRBD2 | TRBJ2-7 | many | TRBV20-1 | TGCAGTGCTAGAGATTCGGGGACTAGCGGTCCCTACGAGCAGTACTTC | CSARDSGTSGPYEQYF
. | TRBJ2-1 | many | TRBV7-9 | TGTGCCAGCAGCTTTACCAATGAGCAGTTCTTC | CASSFTNEQFF
. | TRBJ1-1 | many | TRBV6-1 | TGTGCCAGCACCTCAGACTTGAGGAACACTGAAGCTTTCTTT | CASTSDLRNTEAFF
TRBD1 | TRBJ1-6 | many | TRBV30 | TGTGCCTGGAGTGCCACTTTACAGGGGGCTTCACCCCTCCACTTT | CAWSATLQGASPLHF
TRBD2 | TRBJ2-1 | once | TRBV24-1 | TGTGCCACTGCGACAGGGACTAGCATTTCCAATGAGCGGTTCTTC | CATATGTSISNERFF
TRBD2 | TRBJ2-3 | many | TRBV7-2 | TGTGCCAGCAGCTTTTTAGCGGGAACCACAGATACGCAGTATTTT | CASSFLAGTTDTQYF
. | TRBJ1-2 | many | TRBV7-2 | TGTGCCAGCAGCCCAGGAACGCTGACTATTGGTGGCTACACCTTC | CASSPGTLTIGGYTF
. | TRBJ1-1 | many | TRBV5-1 | TGCGCCAGCAGCTTGCTCGGGATGGACACTGAAGCTTTCTTT | CASSLLGMDTEAFF
. | TRBJ2-7 | many | TRBV5-1 | TGCGCCAGCAGGAGCAGGGAGAGCTCCTACGAGCAGTACTTC | CASRSRESSYEQYF
. | TRBJ1-2 | many | TRBV7-9 | TGTGCCAGCAGCTCTATTATTACAGGCGGCTACACCTTC | CASSSIITGGYTF
TRBD2 | TRBJ2-2 | . | TRBV12-3/TRBV12-4 | TGTGCCAGCAGAGACGAGCGGGAGGCCGGGGAGCTGTTTTTT | CASRDEREAGELFF